This T cell receptor (beta chain) was captured in a study of graft-versus-host responses after intestinal transplantation. Turning to the study itself: Each recipient received a multivisceral, liver-intestinal, or isolated intestinal graft. Every recipient had anti-thymocyte globulin induction and approximately three years of tacrolimus plus steroids.

Study-wide points: Where graft-donor T cell macrochimerism was present, patients had high graft-versus-host to host-versus-graft clonal ratios in allografts. Recipient marrow harbored GvH clones, some of which surfaced first in ileum or blood.

V lost 7 bases and J 8 bases, leaving 21 bases between the germline ends. This CDR3 comprises 15 residues. Germline CDR1 and CDR2: SGHTA and FQGNSA. This clone came up once. Its antigen is not known. Produced via immunoSEQ multiplex PCR; TCRdb's table is partial and in-frame only. The data contain tens of thousands of clones, 85% to 95% of them singletons. The TCR originated in a human donor who was the organ donor for an intestinal transplant. Sample: unstimulated CD4+ T cells sorted from spleen or lymph node cells, taken before transplant. This rearrangement joins TRBV7-2 to TRBJ2-1; D possibly corresponds to TRBD2 (7 bases). The CDR3 is CASTPFWGGPYEQFF. The CDR3 DNA reads TGTGCCAGCACCCCCTTCTGGGGGGGGCCTTATGAGCAGTTCTTC.